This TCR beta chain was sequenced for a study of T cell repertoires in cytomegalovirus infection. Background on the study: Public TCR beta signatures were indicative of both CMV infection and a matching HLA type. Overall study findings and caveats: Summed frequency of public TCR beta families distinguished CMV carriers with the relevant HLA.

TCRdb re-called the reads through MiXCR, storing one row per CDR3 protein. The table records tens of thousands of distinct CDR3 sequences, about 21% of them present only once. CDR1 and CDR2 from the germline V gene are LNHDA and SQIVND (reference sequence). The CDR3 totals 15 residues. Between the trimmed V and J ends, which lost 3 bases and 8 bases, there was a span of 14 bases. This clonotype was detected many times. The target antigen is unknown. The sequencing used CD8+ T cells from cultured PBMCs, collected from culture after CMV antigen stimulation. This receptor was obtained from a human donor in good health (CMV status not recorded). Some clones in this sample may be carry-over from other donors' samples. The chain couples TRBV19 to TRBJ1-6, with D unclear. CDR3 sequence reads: CASSIGSLGDSPLHF. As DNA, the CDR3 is TGTGCCAGTAGTATCGGCAGTCTGGGCGATTCACCCCTCCACTTT.